This T cell receptor (beta chain) is drawn from a study of CD8 T cells in Susac syndrome. Study details: When their blood was taken, patients with Susac syndrome were therapy-naive, taking corticosteroids, or taking intravenous immunoglobulin alone. Study observations and caveats: The CD4+ T cell repertoires, which came from Susac syndrome patients, showed no sign of clonal expansion.

Worth noting for this clonotype: Its antigen is currently unknown.

CDR3 length: 18 amino acids. Germline CDR1 and CDR2: LGHNT and FRNRAP. The V gene end was trimmed by 0 bases and the J gene end by 7 bases; junction bases not matched to a gene: 17. RNA, at about 0.5 to 1 ug, was reverse transcribed with random hexamers. By means of immunoSEQ multiplex PCR, TCR beta CDR3 spanning 54 Vbeta and 13 Jbeta underwent amplification. TCRdb analysed the immunoSEQ multiplex PCR reads with MiXCR anew, one entry per CDR3 protein. The sample yields some 250,000 distinct CDR3 sequences, 90% to 97% seen once. The sequence came from a human donor with Susac syndrome. This chain uses TRBV12-5 with TRBJ2-7; 8 bases match TRBD1. The specimen sequenced was CD4+ T cells from PBMCs. CDR3: CASGLVLWGAGGNMEQYF. CDR3 bases: TGTGCTAGTGGTTTGGTCCTCTGGGGGGCAGGGGGCAATATGGAGCAGTACTTC.